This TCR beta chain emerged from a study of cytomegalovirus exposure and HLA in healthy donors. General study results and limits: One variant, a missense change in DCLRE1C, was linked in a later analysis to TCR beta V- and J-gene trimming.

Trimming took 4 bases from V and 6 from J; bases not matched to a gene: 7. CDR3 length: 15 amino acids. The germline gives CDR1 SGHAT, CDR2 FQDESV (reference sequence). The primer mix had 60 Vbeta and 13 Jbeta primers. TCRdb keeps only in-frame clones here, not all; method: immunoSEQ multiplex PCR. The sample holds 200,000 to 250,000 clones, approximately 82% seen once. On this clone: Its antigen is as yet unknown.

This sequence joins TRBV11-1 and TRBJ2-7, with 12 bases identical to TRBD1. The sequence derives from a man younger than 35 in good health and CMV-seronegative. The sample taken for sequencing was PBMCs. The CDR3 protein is CASSSIRDRGLEQYF. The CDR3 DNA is TGTGCCAGCAGCTCCATACGGGACAGGGGGCTCGAGCAGTACTTC.